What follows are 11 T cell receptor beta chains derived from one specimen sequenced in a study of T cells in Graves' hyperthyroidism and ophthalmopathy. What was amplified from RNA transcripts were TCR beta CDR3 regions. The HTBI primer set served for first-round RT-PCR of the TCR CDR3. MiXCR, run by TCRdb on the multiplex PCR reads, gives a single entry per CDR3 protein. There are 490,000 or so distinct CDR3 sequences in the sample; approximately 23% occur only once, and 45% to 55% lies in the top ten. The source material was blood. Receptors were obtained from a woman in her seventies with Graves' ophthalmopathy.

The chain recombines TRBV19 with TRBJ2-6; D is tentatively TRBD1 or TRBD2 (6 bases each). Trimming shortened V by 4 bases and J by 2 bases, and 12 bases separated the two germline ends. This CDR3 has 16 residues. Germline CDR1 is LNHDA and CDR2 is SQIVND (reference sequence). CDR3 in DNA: TGTGCCAGTAGTACCCGGGGGCGGGCTGGGGCCAACGTCCTGACTTTC. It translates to CASSTRGRAGANVLTF.

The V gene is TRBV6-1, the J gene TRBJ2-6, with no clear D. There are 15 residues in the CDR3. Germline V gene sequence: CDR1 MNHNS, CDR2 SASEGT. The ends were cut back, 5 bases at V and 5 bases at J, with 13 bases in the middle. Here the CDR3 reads CASSPGANWANVLTF. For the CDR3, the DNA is TGTGCCAGCAGTCCCGGAGCGAACTGGGCCAACGTCCTGACTTTC.

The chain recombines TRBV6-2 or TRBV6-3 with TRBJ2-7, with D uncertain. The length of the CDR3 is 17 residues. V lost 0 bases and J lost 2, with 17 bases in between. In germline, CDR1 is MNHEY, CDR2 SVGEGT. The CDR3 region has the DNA TGTGCCAGCAGTTACTCGAATTCCCCCCTTCCGGCCTACGAGCAGTACTTC. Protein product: CASSYSNSPLPAYEQYF.

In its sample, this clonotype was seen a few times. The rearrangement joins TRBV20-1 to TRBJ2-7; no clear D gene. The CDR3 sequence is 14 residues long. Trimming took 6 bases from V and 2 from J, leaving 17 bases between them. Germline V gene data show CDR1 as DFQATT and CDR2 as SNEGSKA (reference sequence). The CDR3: CSAEHGRRAYEQYF. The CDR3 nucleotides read TGCAGTGCCGAACATGGACGGCGTGCCTACGAGCAGTACTTC.

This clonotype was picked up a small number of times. CDR3 sequence (DNA): TGTGCCAGCGGCCCCAGCGAGGGGGGCAGAAACACCATATATTTT. It is translated as CASGPSEGGRNTIYF. V and J are TRBV7-2 and TRBJ1-3, with a possible D match to TRBD1 (6 bases). The germline gives CDR1 SGHTA, CDR2 FQGNSA. This CDR3 comprises 15 residues. The V end lost 8 bases, the J end lost 5 bases, and 19 bases lay between the germline ends.

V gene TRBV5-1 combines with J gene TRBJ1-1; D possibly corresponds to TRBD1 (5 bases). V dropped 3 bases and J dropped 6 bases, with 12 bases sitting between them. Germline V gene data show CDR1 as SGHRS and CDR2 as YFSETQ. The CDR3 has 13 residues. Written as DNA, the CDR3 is TGCGCCAGCAGCTCAGGACAAGTCTCTGAAGCTTTCTTT. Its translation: CASSSGQVSEAFF.

The CDR3 region has the DNA TGTGCCAGCAGTCCGCGGGTTAAGATCGGCGGCTACACCTTC. Its translation: CASSPRVKIGGYTF. V usage is TRBV27 and J usage is TRBJ1-2; D is undetermined. Germline-derived CDR1 and CDR2 are MNHEY and SMNVEV (reference sequence). The CDR3 totals 14 residues. Trimming removed 5 bases from V and 8 bases from J, with 18 bases in between.

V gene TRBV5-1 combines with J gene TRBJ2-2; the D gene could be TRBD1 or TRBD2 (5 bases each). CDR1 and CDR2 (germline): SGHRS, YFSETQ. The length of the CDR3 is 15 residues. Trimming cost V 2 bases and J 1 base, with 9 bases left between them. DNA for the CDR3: TGCGCCAGCAGCTTCGGGGCGAGGAACACCGGGGAGCTGTTTTTT. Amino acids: CASSFGARNTGELFF.

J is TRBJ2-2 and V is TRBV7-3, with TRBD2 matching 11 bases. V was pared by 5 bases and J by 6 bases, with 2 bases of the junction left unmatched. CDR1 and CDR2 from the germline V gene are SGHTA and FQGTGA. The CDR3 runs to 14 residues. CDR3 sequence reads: CASSGSGRAGELFF. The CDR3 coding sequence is TGTGCCAGCAGCGGTAGCGGGAGGGCCGGGGAGCTGTTTTTT.

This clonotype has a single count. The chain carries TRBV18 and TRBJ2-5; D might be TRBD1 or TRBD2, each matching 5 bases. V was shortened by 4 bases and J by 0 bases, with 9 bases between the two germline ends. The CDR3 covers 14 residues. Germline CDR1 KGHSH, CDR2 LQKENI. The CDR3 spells CASSRDRYQETQYF. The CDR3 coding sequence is TGTGCCAGCTCACGGGACCGATACCAAGAGACCCAGTACTTC.

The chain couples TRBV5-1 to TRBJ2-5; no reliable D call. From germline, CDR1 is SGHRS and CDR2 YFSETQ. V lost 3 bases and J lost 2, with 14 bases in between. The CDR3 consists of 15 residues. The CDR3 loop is CASSSLSAHQETQYF. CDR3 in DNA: TGCGCCAGCAGCTCCCTCTCAGCGCATCAAGAGACCCAGTACTTC.